The entry below gives a single TCR beta chain sequence along with its context. Per germline, CDR1 SGDLS and CDR2 YYNGEE. V dropped 0 bases and J dropped 4; count of bases not matched to a gene: 5. This CDR3 region has 15 residues. The sample belongs to a study of shared clonotypes between healthy human individuals. Study-wide context: The plates for each donor numbered three CD4 naive, three CD4 memory, two CD8 naive and one CD8 memory.

Selected positively for CCR7 and CD45RO-negative, naive CD8 cells excluded terminally differentiated effector memory CD45RA+ cells. Each donor was a Caucasian adult residing in Nashville, Tennessee. Assay used: immunoSEQ multiplex PCR; TCRdb lists only in-frame clones, some missing. The sample lists nearly 2 million clones; approximately 95% were seen once. The clonotype was recovered from a man aged 18-30 years in good health. The sequenced material came from naive CD8+ T cells sorted from blood. This chain links TRBV9 with TRBJ2-5; TRBD1 matches at 8 bases. The CDR3 is CASSVETGVGETQYF. In DNA, the CDR3 is TGTGCCAGCAGCGTAGAGACAGGGGTTGGAGAGACCCAGTACTTC.